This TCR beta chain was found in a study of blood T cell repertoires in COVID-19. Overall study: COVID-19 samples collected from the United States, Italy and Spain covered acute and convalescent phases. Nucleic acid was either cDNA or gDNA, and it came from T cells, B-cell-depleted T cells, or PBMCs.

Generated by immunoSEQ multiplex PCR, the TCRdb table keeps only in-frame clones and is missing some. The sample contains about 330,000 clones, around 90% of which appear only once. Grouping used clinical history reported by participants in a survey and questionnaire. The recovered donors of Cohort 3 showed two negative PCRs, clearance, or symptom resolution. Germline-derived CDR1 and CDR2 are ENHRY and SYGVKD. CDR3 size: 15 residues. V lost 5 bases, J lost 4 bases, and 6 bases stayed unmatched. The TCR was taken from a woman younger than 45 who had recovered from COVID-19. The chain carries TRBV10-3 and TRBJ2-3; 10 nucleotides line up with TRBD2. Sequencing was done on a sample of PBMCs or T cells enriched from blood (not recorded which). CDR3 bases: TGTGCCATCAGTTCGGGACTAGCGCAGGCAGATACGCAGTATTTT. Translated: CAISSGLAQADTQYF.